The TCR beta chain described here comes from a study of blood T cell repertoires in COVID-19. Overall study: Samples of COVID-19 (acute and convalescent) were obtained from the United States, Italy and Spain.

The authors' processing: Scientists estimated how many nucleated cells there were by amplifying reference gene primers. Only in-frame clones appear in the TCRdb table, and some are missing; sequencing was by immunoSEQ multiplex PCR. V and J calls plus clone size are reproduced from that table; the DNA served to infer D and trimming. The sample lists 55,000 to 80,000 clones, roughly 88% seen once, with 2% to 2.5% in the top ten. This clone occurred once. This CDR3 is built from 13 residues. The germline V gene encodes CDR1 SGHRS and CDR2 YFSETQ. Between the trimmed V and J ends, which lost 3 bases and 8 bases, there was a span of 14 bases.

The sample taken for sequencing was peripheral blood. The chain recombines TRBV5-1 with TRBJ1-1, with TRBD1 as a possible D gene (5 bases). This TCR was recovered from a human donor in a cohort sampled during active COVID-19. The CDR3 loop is CASSSQQDAEAFF. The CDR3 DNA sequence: TGCGCCAGCAGCTCCCAACAGGACGCGGAAGCTTTCTTT.